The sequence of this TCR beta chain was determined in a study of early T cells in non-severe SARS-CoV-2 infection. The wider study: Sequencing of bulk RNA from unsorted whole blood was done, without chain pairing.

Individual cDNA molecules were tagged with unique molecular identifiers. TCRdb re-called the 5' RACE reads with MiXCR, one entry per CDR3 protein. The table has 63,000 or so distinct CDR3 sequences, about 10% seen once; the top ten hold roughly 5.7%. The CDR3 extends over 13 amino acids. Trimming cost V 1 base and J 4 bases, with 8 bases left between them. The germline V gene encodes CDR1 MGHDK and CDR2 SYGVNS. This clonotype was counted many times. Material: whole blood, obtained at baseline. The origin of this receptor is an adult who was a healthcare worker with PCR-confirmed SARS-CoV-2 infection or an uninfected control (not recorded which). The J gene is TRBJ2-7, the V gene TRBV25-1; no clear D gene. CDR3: CASSEWEFYEQYF. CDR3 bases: TGTGCCAGCAGTGAATGGGAATTTTACGAGCAGTACTTC.